This T cell receptor beta chain was sequenced in a study of T-cell memory formation after mild COVID-19 (dated by TCRdb to about 2021). Broadly, across the study: TCR sequence clusters from the two donors were found to be largely donor specific. Two young, previously healthy adult volunteers made up the cohort, one male and one female. In a couple of donors, T-cell clones that expanded and contracted after mild COVID-19 were tracked by sequencing TCRalpha and TCRbeta repertoires over time.

Notes on this clonotype: No antigen is known for it. No base quality values were provided; no much bigger clone lies one nucleotide off.

General conclusions and limits of the study: SARS-CoV-2 specificity was not confirmed for the second-wave clones peaking on day 37. Some responding clones were found in pre-infection memory, which suggests that pre-existing cross-reactive memory T cells took part in the SARS-CoV-2 response. Only a couple of mild cases were covered in the study, and larger cohorts including severe cases with pre-infection samples were considered necessary. Contracting CD4+ clones appeared mostly in the CM and EM memory subsets, whereas CD8+ clones were enriched in EMRA. Balanced CD4/CD8 phenotypes were observed for clones contracting from day 15 to 85, whereas a bias towards CD4+ was observed for a second wave of clones expanding from day 15 to 37.

The instrument given in TCRdb is Illumina NovaSeq 6000. cDNA libraries for TCRalpha and TCRbeta were prepared by 5'RACE using constant-segment primers, with sample barcodes and unique molecular identifiers added. RNA was extracted from every sample with Trizol reagent. Libraries were amplified in two PCR steps, with a second sample barcode and Illumina TruSeq adapters added in the second step. Sequencing of libraries was performed on an Illumina NovaSeq with 2 x 150 bp paired-end reads. The study's own analysis went as follows. Reads were demultiplexed and collapsed into UMI-guided consensus sequences with migec v1.2.7. Using mixcr v2.1.11, UMI consensuses were aligned to TRA and TRB V and J templates and then assembled into clonotypes. Expanded or contracted clonotypes were those called significant by both edgeR and NoisET, with noise models trained on biological replicates. edgeR calls used a false discovery rate-adjusted p below 0.01 and a log2 fold-change threshold of 1. As an exploratory analysis of dynamics, PCA with hierarchical clustering was applied to max-normalized trajectories of the 1000 most abundant clonotypes. The CD4 or CD8 phenotype of responding clones was assigned using the separately sequenced CD4+ and CD8+ repertoires. Using fastp at Q25 and MiXCR, TCRdb reprocessed the public reads and kept productive beta chains. Entries are consolidated by CDR3 protein sequence, retaining the most common genes and DNA. The V and J calls shown here were made by TCRdb, not taken from the authors' results. The sample includes 110,000 to 150,000 distinct CDR3 sequences, with roughly 24% observed a single time. The ten largest clones represent around 22% of the sample.

Ficoll-Paque density gradient centrifugation was used to isolate PBMCs. This clonotype originated in an adult woman who had mild COVID-19 (a few samples of this study predate the infection). The sample titles of this study are shuffled in the database, so cell type and time point are left out; the donor was told from shared clones. The sample taken for sequencing was PBMCs or a T cell subset sorted from them (not recorded which).

The CDR3 region reads CASSASTGPANYGYTF. The nucleotide sequence reads TGTGCCAGCAGCGCATCGACAGGGCCAGCTAACTATGGCTACACCTTC. The sequence joins TRBV7-9 to TRBJ1-2, and 7 junctional nucleotides match TRBD1. Counted from cysteine to phenylalanine, this CDR3 has 16 amino acids. The CDR3 DNA has 48 bases and is translated from base 1. CDR1 and CDR2, per the germline V gene (reference sequence), are SEHNR and FQNEAQ. The germline V end is reduced by 5 bases and the J end by 0 bases; junction bases left unmatched: 9.